This T cell receptor beta chain emerged from a study of T-cell reconstitution after alpha-beta-depleted transplantation in children. On this clonotype itself: Its target is unknown.

Study results and limitations: Alpha-beta T cells about two months after transplant reportedly derived from several hundred expanded graft clones. Newly produced T cells mostly provided counts and TCRbeta diversity after one year, as hyperexpanded clones declined. Recipient T cells and thymic progenitors that survived were the source of the high TCRbeta diversity seen at day 60 in some patients.

Unique molecular identifiers featured in how the TCRbeta library was prepared. TCRdb itself ran the PCR reads through MiXCR, one entry per CDR3 protein. This sample has fewer than 400,000 distinct CDR3 sequences, with around 20% found just once. Per the germline V gene, CDR1 is SNHLY and CDR2 is FYNNEI. This CDR3 spans 15 amino acids. The ends were cut back, 6 bases at V and 1 base at J, with 14 bases in the middle. Sample: PBMCs, mostly from graft donor cells, taken 180 days after TCRalphabeta/CD19-depleted stem cell transplant. The TCR originated in a male patient between 5 and 17 years old who had a stem cell transplant for acute lymphoblastic leukemia, so the T cells may come from the graft donor. The chain has TRBV2 and TRBJ2-3; the D gene could be TRBD1 or TRBD2 (5 bases each). CDR3 nucleotides: TGTGCCAGCAGGCCCCAAAAGGGACGCACAGATACGCAGTATTTT. This codes for CASRPQKGRTDTQYF.